The clone carrying this T cell receptor beta chain has only a few counts. TCRdb re-called the RT-PCR reads through MiXCR, storing one row per CDR3 protein. Here the sample spans more than 500,000 distinct CDR3 sequences, around 10% being singletons. This record belongs to a study of response to subunit inactivated influenza vaccine. The V end lost 5 bases, the J end lost 10 bases, and 19 bases lay between the germline ends. This CDR3 region has 14 residues. The sample was also linked to a second study, of T cells expressing NK-cell markers. From that second work: cDNA encoding TCR beta was synthesized via 5'RACE template switching incorporating UMIs. Repertoires of TCR beta were obtained from T cells sorted as CD3+CD56+NKG2C+, CD3+CD56+NKG2C- and CD3+CD56-NKG2C+. Eight donors were sequenced, of whom seven were HCMV-seropositive, while the remaining one was HCMV-seronegative. Roughly six of the donors carried dominant NKG2C+ clonotypes that took up 1.0-7.0% of their CD8+ T cells. HCMV specificity of the expanded NKG2C+ T cell clones was not established.

Material: PBMCs from blood, obtained on the day of vaccination. The chain joins TRBV12-3 or TRBV12-4 to TRBJ2-3, with D perhaps matching TRBD1 or TRBD2 (5 bases each). This receptor was identified in a man aged 50 to 59 who received an inactivated influenza vaccine. The CDR3 loop reads CASSQDFRVGAQYF. Written as DNA, the CDR3 is TGTGCCAGCAGTCAGGACTTTCGGGTAGGGGCGCAGTATTTT.